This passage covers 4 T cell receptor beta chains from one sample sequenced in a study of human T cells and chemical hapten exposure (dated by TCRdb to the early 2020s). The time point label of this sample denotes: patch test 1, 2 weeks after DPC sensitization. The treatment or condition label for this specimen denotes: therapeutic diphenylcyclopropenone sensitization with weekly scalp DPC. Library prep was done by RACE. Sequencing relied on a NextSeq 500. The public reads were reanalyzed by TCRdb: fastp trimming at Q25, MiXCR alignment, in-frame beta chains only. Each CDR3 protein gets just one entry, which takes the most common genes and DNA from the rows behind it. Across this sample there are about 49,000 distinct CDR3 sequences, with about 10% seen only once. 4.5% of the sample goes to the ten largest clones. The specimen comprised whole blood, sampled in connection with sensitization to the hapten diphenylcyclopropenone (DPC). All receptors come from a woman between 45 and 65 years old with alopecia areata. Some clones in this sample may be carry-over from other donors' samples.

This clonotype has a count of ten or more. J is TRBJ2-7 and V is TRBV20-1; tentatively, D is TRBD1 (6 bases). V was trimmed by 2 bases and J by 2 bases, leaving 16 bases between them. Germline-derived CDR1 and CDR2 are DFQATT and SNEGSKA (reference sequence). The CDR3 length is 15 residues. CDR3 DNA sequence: TGCAGTGCTAGACCAGGCAGGGACACGACCTACGAGCAGTACTTC. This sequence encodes CSARPGRDTTYEQYF.

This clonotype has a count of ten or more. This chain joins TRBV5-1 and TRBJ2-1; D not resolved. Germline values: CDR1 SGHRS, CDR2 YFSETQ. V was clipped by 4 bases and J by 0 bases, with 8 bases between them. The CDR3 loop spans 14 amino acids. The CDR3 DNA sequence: TGCGCCAGCAGCGGAGCAAGCTCCTACAATGAGCAGTTCTTC. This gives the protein CASSGASSYNEQFF.

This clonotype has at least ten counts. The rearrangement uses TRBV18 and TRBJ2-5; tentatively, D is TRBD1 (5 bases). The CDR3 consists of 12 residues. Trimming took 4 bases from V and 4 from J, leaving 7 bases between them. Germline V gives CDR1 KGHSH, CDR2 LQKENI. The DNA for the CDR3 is TGTGCCAGCTCACAGGGGTCAGAGACCCAGTACTTC. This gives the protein CASSQGSETQYF.

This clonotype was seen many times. The CDR3 nucleotides are TGTGCCAGCAGTTACTCAACCGCGACAGGAAACACCATATATTTT. Protein: CASSYSTATGNTIYF. This chain links TRBV6-5 with TRBJ1-3; D gene unclear. Germline-derived CDR1 and CDR2 are MNHEY and SVGAGI. With 0 bases removed from V and 4 bases from J, the gap between germline ends came to 10 bases. CDR3 size: 15 residues.